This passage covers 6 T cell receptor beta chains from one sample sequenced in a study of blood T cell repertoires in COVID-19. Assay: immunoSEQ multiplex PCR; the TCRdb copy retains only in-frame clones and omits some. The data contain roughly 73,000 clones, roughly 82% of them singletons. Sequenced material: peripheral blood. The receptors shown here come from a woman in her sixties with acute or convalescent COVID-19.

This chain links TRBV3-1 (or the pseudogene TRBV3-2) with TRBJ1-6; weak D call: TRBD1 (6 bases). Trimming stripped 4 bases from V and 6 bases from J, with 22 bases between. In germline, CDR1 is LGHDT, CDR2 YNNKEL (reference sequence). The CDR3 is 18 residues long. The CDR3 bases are TGTGCCAGCAGCCCACGGGGGGGAGGGGGTCTGAGTAATTCACCCCTCCACTTT. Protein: CASSPRGGGGLSNSPLHF.

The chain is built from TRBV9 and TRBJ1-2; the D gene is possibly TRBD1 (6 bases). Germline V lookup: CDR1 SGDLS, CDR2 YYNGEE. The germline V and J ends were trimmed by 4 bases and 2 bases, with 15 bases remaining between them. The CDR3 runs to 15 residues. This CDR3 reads CASSPRGGGNYGYTF. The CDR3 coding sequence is TGTGCCAGCAGCCCGAGGGGGGGAGGCAACTATGGCTACACCTTC.

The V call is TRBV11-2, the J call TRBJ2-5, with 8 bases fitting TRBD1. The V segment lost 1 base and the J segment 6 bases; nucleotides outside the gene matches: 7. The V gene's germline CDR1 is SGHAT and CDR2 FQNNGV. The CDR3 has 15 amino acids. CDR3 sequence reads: CASSLGAGGGKTQYF. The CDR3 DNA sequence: TGTGCCAGCAGCTTAGGAGCAGGGGGCGGGAAGACCCAGTACTTC.

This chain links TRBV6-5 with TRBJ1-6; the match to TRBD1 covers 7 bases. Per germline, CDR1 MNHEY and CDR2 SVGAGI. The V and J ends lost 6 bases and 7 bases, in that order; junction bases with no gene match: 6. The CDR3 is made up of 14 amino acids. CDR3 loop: CASRRGTENSPLHF. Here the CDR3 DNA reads TGTGCCAGCAGAAGGGGGACAGAGAATTCACCCCTCCACTTT.

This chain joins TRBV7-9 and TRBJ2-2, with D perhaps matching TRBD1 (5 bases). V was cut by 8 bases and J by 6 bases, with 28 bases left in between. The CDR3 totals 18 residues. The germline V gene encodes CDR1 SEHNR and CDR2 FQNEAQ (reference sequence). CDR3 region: CASRTRPEAAGKAGELFF. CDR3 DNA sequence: TGTGCCAGCCGCACACGCCCCGAGGCGGCAGGGAAAGCCGGGGAGCTGTTTTTT. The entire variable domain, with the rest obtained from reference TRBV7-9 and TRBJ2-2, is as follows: DTGVSQNPRHKITKRGQNVTFRCDPISEHNRLYWYRQTLGQGPEFLTYFQNEAQLEKSRLLSDRFSAERPKGSFSTLEIQRTEQGDSAMYLCASRTRPEAAGKAGELFFGEGSRLTVL.

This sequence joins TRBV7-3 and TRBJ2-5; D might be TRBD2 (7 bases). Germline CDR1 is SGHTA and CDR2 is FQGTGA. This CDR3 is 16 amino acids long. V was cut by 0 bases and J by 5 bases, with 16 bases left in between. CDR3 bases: TGTGCCAGCAGCTTAACGGGAGGGGGAGGACAGGAGACCCAGTACTTC. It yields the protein CASSLTGGGGQETQYF. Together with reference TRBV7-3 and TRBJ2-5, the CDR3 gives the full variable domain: GAGVSQTPSNKVTEKGKYVELRCDPISGHTALYWYRQSLGQGPEFLIYFQGTGAADDSGLPNDRFFAVRPEGSVSTLKIQRTERGDSAVYLCASSLTGGGGQETQYFGPGTRLLVL.